Described below is a single T cell receptor beta chain sequence and its context. The sample originates from a study of blood T cell repertoires in COVID-19. Clones were read by immunoSEQ multiplex PCR, and TCRdb kept only the in-frame ones, dropping some. Of some 65,000 clones listed, approximately 93% are singletons. Germline V lookup: CDR1 LGHDT, CDR2 YNNKEL (reference sequence). The CDR3 sequence is 14 residues long. V lost 1 base, J lost 5 bases, and 6 bases lay in between. The material sequenced was peripheral blood. The V call is TRBV3-1 (or the pseudogene TRBV3-2), the J call TRBJ1-6, with D unclear. The sequence came from a man between 65 and 85 years old with active COVID-19. CDR3 sequence: CASSQAQDNSPLHF. CDR3 sequence (DNA): TGTGCCAGCAGCCAAGCGCAGGATAATTCACCCCTCCACTTT.